A selection of T cell receptor beta chains follows, all from one sample in a study of T cells in Graves' hyperthyroidism and ophthalmopathy. A single record per CDR3 protein comes from TCRdb applying MiXCR to the multiplex PCR reads. The sample has hundreds of thousands of distinct CDR3 sequences, 14% seen once; the top ten hold 10%. Source material: blood. These receptors all come from a woman between 18 and 29 years old with Graves' hyperthyroidism. Each CDR3 is given with its conserved first and last residue. Each record gives: clone size, D gene, J gene, V gene, CDR3 protein, CDR3 DNA. The D gene is left open where the match is weak. Only some rows state a clone size, as once, few, many or a class for expanded clones.

>many|TRBD2|TRBJ2-3|TRBV7-8
CASSTGTSGSTDTQYF
TGTGCCAGCAGTACCGGGACTAGCGGGAGCACAGATACGCAGTATTTT
>few|NA|TRBJ2-7|TRBV27
CASKTAGSSYEQYF
TGTGCCAGCAAAACAGCGGGTAGCTCCTACGAGCAGTACTTC
>NA|NA|TRBJ1-2|TRBV19
CASSTRGEYGYTF
TGTGCCAGTAGTACACGGGGGGAGTATGGCTACACCTTC
>few|NA|TRBJ2-7|TRBV6-6
CASSYSINWGSYEQYF
TGTGCCAGCAGTTACTCGATTAATTGGGGGAGCTACGAGCAGTACTTC
>many|NA|TRBJ2-1|TRBV7-2
CASSPPRSSYNEQFF
TGTGCCAGCAGCCCACCCAGGAGCTCCTACAATGAGCAGTTCTTC
>few|NA|TRBJ1-1|TRBV11-2
CASSLDMGAEAFF
TGTGCCAGCAGCTTAGATATGGGGGCTGAAGCTTTCTTT
>few|NA|TRBJ2-5|TRBV24-1
CATSDLRREQETQYF
TGTGCCACCAGTGATTTGCGCAGGGAACAAGAGACCCAGTACTTC
>many|NA|TRBJ2-7|TRBV14
CASSQGVQQYF
TGTGCCAGCAGCCAAGGGGTCCAGCAGTACTTC
>few|TRBD1|TRBJ2-2|TRBV3-1
CASSRDRGIRWTGELFF
TGTGCCAGCAGCCGGGACAGGGGGATTAGGTGGACCGGGGAGCTGTTTTTT
>many|NA|TRBJ2-7|TRBV20-1
CSASPDSYEQYF
TGCAGTGCTAGCCCGGACTCCTACGAGCAGTACTTC
>few|NA|TRBJ2-5|TRBV6-1
CASRPQVKETQYF
TGTGCCAGCAGACCGCAGGTGAAAGAGACCCAGTACTTC
>NA|NA|TRBJ2-1|TRBV7-9
CASSPTDLYNEQFF
TGTGCCAGCAGCCCTACCGACTTATACAATGAGCAGTTCTTC
>many|TRBD1|TRBJ1-5|TRBV2
CASSVSPGGRNQPQHF
TGTGCCAGCAGTGTCAGCCCAGGGGGTAGGAATCAGCCCCAGCATTTT
>many|TRBD1|TRBJ2-3|TRBV6-1
CATHIKTGRTDTQYF
TGTGCCACCCACATTAAGACAGGGAGAACAGATACGCAGTATTTT
>many|NA|TRBJ1-6|TRBV20-1
CSARVGTLTSPLHF
TGCAGTGCTAGAGTAGGGACGCTCACCTCACCCCTCCACTTT
>few|TRBD2|TRBJ2-1|TRBV10-3
CAAPGLADLSSYNEQFF
TGTGCCGCTCCGGGACTAGCGGATTTAAGCTCCTACAATGAGCAGTTCTTC
>NA|NA|TRBJ2-3|TRBV29-1
CSVDIARATDTQYF
TGCAGCGTTGATATAGCCCGAGCCACAGATACGCAGTATTTT
>NA|NA|TRBJ1-5|TRBV4-1
CASSHKVGDQPQHF
TGCGCCAGCAGCCATAAAGTGGGGGACCAGCCCCAGCATTTT
>few|TRBD2|TRBJ2-1|TRBV14
CASFDGTSGRIGNEQFF
TGTGCCAGCTTCGACGGGACTAGCGGGAGGATAGGGAATGAGCAGTTCTTC
>many|NA|TRBJ1-1|TRBV28
CASRTGFTEAFF
TGTGCCAGCAGAACAGGGTTCACTGAAGCTTTCTTT
>many|TRBD2|TRBJ2-2|TRBV2
CASSTSVESSSSAGELFF
TGTGCCAGCAGTACTAGCGTAGAGAGCTCGAGCTCCGCCGGGGAGCTGTTTTTT
>many|TRBD1|TRBJ1-3|TRBV6-1
CASSWDRGPGNTIYF
TGTGCCAGCAGTTGGGACAGGGGGCCTGGAAACACCATATATTTT
>many|NA|TRBJ2-7|TRBV28
CASSLRAVSSYEQYF
TGTGCCAGCAGTTTGAGGGCGGTGAGCTCCTACGAGCAGTACTTC
>many|NA|TRBJ2-3|TRBV2
CASSDSAGFEDTQYF
TGTGCCAGCAGTGACAGCGCAGGATTCGAAGATACGCAGTATTTT
>NA|NA|TRBJ1-4|TRBV4-1
CASSPWTDTNEKLFF
TGCGCCAGCAGCCCGTGGACGGATACGAATGAAAAACTGTTTTTT
>once|TRBD1|TRBJ1-3|TRBV7-8
CASSSPTGTSGNTIYF
TGTGCCAGCAGCTCGCCGACAGGGACCTCTGGAAACACCATATATTTT
>few|TRBD1|TRBJ2-2|TRBV7-9
CASSLDGDRASTGELFF
TGTGCCAGCAGCTTAGATGGGGACAGAGCATCCACCGGGGAGCTGTTTTTT
>many|TRBD2|TRBJ2-3|TRBV10-3
CAISDGLAGGTQYF
TGTGCCATCAGTGATGGACTAGCGGGAGGAACGCAGTATTTT
>many|NA|TRBJ1-1|TRBV7-2
CASRAGRAAFF
TGTGCCAGCAGGGCCGGCAGGGCAGCTTTCTTT
>many|TRBD1|TRBJ2-7|TRBV7-9
CASSPTGAEQYF
TGTGCCAGCTCACCAACAGGGGCCGAGCAGTACTTC
>few|NA|TRBJ1-3|TRBV30
CAWRNGGGNTIYF
TGTGCCTGGCGTAATGGGGGGGGAAACACCATATATTTT
>many|NA|TRBJ2-7|TRBV12-3/TRBV12-4
CASSLAGNPSYEQYF
TGTGCCAGCAGTTTAGCGGGAAACCCCTCCTACGAGCAGTACTTC
>many|TRBD2|TRBJ2-7|TRBV5-1
CASSRGDGYEQYF
TGCGCCAGCAGCCGGGGGGACGGCTACGAGCAGTACTTC
>NA|NA|TRBJ1-6|TRBV25-1
CASSEGVGDQPPLHF
TGTGCCAGCAGTGAAGGAGTGGGGGACCAGCCTCCCCTCCACTTT
>once|NA|TRBJ2-5|TRBV7-9
CASSLGLPGRETQYF
TGTGCCAGCAGCTTGGGACTCCCTGGGCGAGAGACCCAGTACTTC
>NA|NA|TRBJ2-2|TRBV2
CASRVYTGELFF
TGTGCCAGCCGGGTGTACACCGGGGAGCTGTTTTTT
>few|NA|TRBJ2-3|TRBV20-1
CSARGFYSSTDTQYF
TGCAGTGCTAGAGGGTTCTACTCTAGCACAGATACGCAGTATTTT
>many|NA|TRBJ1-5|TRBV12-3/TRBV12-4
CASSPTLGGPQPQHF
TGTGCCAGCAGCCCCACTCTGGGGGGCCCTCAGCCCCAGCATTTT
>many|TRBD1|TRBJ2-3|TRBV20-1
CSARGRGQGTDTQYF
TGCAGTGCTAGGGGGAGGGGACAGGGGACAGATACGCAGTATTTT
>NA|NA|TRBJ2-1|TRBV6-1
CASSPRAIRGAEQFF
TGTGCCAGCAGCCCGAGAGCCATCCGGGGGGCTGAGCAGTTCTTC
>few|TRBD1|TRBJ1-5|TRBV4-2
CASSRDRAGRQPQHF
TGTGCCAGCAGCCGGGACAGGGCCGGGCGGCAGCCCCAGCATTTT
>NA|TRBD2|TRBJ2-7|TRBV20-1
CSARSLAGGPEQYF
TGCAGTGCTAGGAGTCTAGCGGGAGGGCCCGAGCAGTACTTC
>NA|NA|TRBJ1-3|TRBV25-1
CASSERAYLSGSTIYF
TGTGCCAGCAGTGAACGGGCTTATCTCTCTGGAAGCACCATATATTTT
>NA|NA|TRBJ2-7|TRBV30
CAWSPDNYEQYF
TGTGCCTGGAGCCCTGATAACTACGAGCAGTACTTC
>NA|NA|TRBJ2-5|TRBV30
CAWGIRETQYF
TGTGCCTGGGGGATCAGAGAGACCCAGTACTTC
>NA|TRBD1|TRBJ1-4|TRBV10-1
CASSEAGGNEKLFF
TGCGCCAGCAGTGAAGCAGGGGGCAATGAAAAACTGTTTTTT
>NA|TRBD1|TRBJ2-3|TRBV7-2
CASSLGTDLTDTQYF
TGTGCCAGCAGCCTTGGGACAGATCTCACAGATACGCAGTATTTT
>few|NA|TRBJ2-3|TRBV5-5
CASKAGSRTDTQYF
TGTGCCAGCAAGGCGGGGTCCCGCACAGATACGCAGTATTTT
>few|NA|TRBJ1-2|TRBV27
CATWDAYYGYTF
TGTGCCACCTGGGACGCCTACTATGGCTACACCTTC
>many|TRBD2|TRBJ2-3|TRBV7-9
CASSLASGLAGVDTQYF
TGTGCCAGCAGCTTAGCGTCGGGACTAGCGGGAGTAGATACGCAGTATTTT
>many|NA|TRBJ2-5|TRBV28
CASSFAVTQETQYF
TGTGCCAGCAGTTTCGCGGTTACTCAAGAGACCCAGTACTTC
>many|NA|TRBJ1-2|TRBV28
CASSSVVTVYGYTF
TGTGCCAGCAGTTCGGTAGTGACAGTCTATGGCTACACCTTC
>few|NA|TRBJ2-7|TRBV7-9
CASDGDAYEQYF
TGTGCCAGCGACGGAGACGCCTACGAGCAGTACTTC
>many|NA|TRBJ2-1|TRBV18
CASSPEGKQFF
TGTGCCAGCTCACCAGAGGGGAAGCAGTTCTTC
>NA|NA|TRBJ1-1|TRBV6-2/TRBV6-3
CASMAALNTEAFF
TGTGCCAGCATGGCGGCTTTGAACACTGAAGCTTTCTTT
>few|NA|TRBJ1-2|TRBV10-3
CAISEPTGRHGNYGYTF
TGTGCCATCAGTGAGCCGACAGGCCGGCATGGAAACTATGGCTACACCTTC
>few|TRBD2|TRBJ2-1|TRBV7-2
CASSLSWGLAGGPGEQFF
TGTGCCAGCAGCTTATCCTGGGGACTAGCGGGAGGGCCAGGGGAGCAGTTCTTC
>NA|NA|TRBJ2-6|TRBV4-1
CASSQSEQGSGANVLTF
TGCGCCAGCAGCCAAAGCGAACAAGGCTCTGGGGCCAACGTCCTGACTTTC
>NA|NA|TRBJ2-6|TRBV18
CASSQGLSTGANVLTF
TGTGCCAGCTCACAGGGACTGTCGACTGGGGCCAACGTCCTGACTTTC